This TCR beta chain derives from a study of blood T cell repertoires in COVID-19. This clone was detected once. V was pared by 6 bases and J by 3 bases, with 11 bases between. The germline CDR1 and CDR2 sequences are MNHEY and SVGAGI. The CDR3 is 13 residues long. Sequencing used immunoSEQ multiplex PCR; TCRdb keeps in-frame clones, though not all of them. The sample includes 200,000 to 300,000 clones, 83% of them seen just once. The sample was peripheral blood. The TCR comes from a human donor in a cohort sampled during active COVID-19. The chain is built from TRBV6-5 and TRBJ1-2; D is unclear. CDR3 bases: TGTGCCAGCAGGCTCCCGGGTGACTATGGCTACACCTTC. This codes for CASRLPGDYGYTF.